The 14 T cell receptor beta chains below all came from one sample that was sequenced in a study of T-cell memory formation after mild COVID-19. One entry per CDR3 protein, called by TCRdb with MiXCR from the 5' RACE reads. Of about 360,000 distinct CDR3 sequences listed, 10% to 15% are singletons. The sequenced material came from PBMCs or a T cell subset sorted from them (not recorded which). These receptors originate from a man aged 18 to 35 who had mild COVID-19 (a few samples of this study predate the infection). Cell type and time point are not known.

This clonotype was counted a few times. The CDR3 spells CASREVPSGNTIYF. CDR3 sequence (DNA): TGTGCCAGCAGGGAGGTCCCGTCGGGAAACACCATATATTTT. The gene calls are TRBV28 and TRBJ1-3; D gene unclear. The CDR3 is 14 residues long. V gave up 6 bases and J gave up 4 bases, with 13 bases separating them. CDR1 is MDHEN and CDR2 is SYDVKM in the germline V gene.

This clonotype appeared a few times. Mismatch with germline at one junction end may stem from a read error. V gene TRBV7-7 combines with J gene TRBJ2-2; D tentatively reads TRBD1 or TRBD2 (5 bases each). The CDR3 contains 14 residues. Per the germline V gene, CDR1 is SSHAT and CDR2 is FNYEAQ (reference sequence). The CDR3, as DNA: TGTGCTAGCAGCTCGGGGCTAGGCACCGGGGAGCTGTTTTTT. It codes for CASSSGLGTGELFF.

In this sample, this clonotype turned up many times. V gene TRBV18 combines with J gene TRBJ2-5; D is possibly TRBD1 (6 bases). In germline, CDR1 is KGHSH, CDR2 LQKENI. With 3 bases removed from V and 4 bases from J, the gap between germline ends came to 12 bases. This CDR3 has 14 residues. This chain's CDR3 is CASSPGAGRETQYF. CDR3 sequence (DNA): TGTGCCAGCTCACCGGGGGCAGGGAGAGAGACCCAGTACTTC. Full variable domain (outside the CDR3, taken from reference TRBV18 and TRBJ2-5): NAGVMQNPRHLVRRRGQEARLRCSPMKGHSHVYWYRQLPEEGLKFMVYLQKENIIDESGMPKERFSAEFPKEGPSILRIQQVVRGDSAAYFCASSPGAGRETQYFGPGTRLLVL.

The rearrangement links TRBV7-9 to TRBJ1-1, with D hard to call. The V gene's germline CDR1 is SEHNR and CDR2 FQNEAQ (reference sequence). Trimming took off 1 base at V and 1 base at J, with 7 bases between the two ends. The CDR3 is 14 residues long. The CDR3 loop is CASSLVGRNTEAFF. The CDR3 nucleotides read TGTGCCAGCAGCTTAGTCGGCAGGAACACTGAAGCTTTCTTT.

This chain connects TRBV9 to TRBJ2-2; D possibly corresponds to TRBD1 (5 bases). V was shortened by 0 bases and J by 3 bases, with 18 bases between the two germline ends. Germline V lookup: CDR1 SGDLS, CDR2 YYNGEE. The CDR3 extends over 18 amino acids. The CDR3 protein is CASSVEGPKMGHTGELFF. As DNA, the CDR3 is TGTGCCAGCAGCGTAGAGGGCCCGAAGATGGGGCACACCGGGGAGCTGTTTTTT.

The V and J genes are TRBV24-1 and TRBJ1-1, with no clear D. The CDR3 consists of 15 residues. Germline V CDR1 and CDR2: KGHDR, SFDVKD. Between the trimmed V and J ends, which lost 5 bases and 4 bases, there was a span of 16 bases. This chain's CDR3 is CATSAAGKAGTEAFF. CDR3 DNA: TGTGCCACCAGTGCCGCCGGGAAGGCGGGCACTGAAGCTTTCTTT.

This clonotype was seen a few times. The chain couples TRBV20-1 to TRBJ1-2; 8 bases agree with TRBD1. From germline, CDR1 is DFQATT and CDR2 SNEGSKA (reference sequence). This CDR3 is 14 amino acids long. Trimming took 6 bases from V and 8 from J; bases not matched to a gene: 14. CDR3 sequence: CSARQGFVIEGYTF. In nucleotides, the CDR3 is TGCAGTGCGAGACAGGGGTTCGTAATCGAGGGCTACACCTTC.

This clonotype came up a few times. The CDR3 DNA reads TGCGCCAGCAGCCTTCGACCGGGACAGCCTAATGAAAAACTGTTTTTT. The encoded protein is CASSLRPGQPNEKLFF. The rearrangement uses TRBV5-1 and TRBJ1-4; the match to TRBD1 covers 7 bases. The CDR3 is made up of 16 amino acids. V shed 4 bases and J 3 bases; nucleotides not matched to a gene: 9. Germline V gene sequence: CDR1 SGHRS, CDR2 YFSETQ.

A few counts support this clonotype. This chain connects TRBV11-2 to TRBJ2-5; weak D call: TRBD1 (6 bases). The germline V gene encodes CDR1 SGHAT and CDR2 FQNNGV. The length of the CDR3 is 14 residues. V was pared by 5 bases and J by 3 bases, with 13 bases between. As DNA, the CDR3 is TGTGCCAGCAGCCAGGGACACCTTAAAGAGACCCAGTACTTC. Translation gives CASSQGHLKETQYF.

The rearrangement joins TRBV6-1 to TRBJ1-6; perhaps TRBD1 as D (5 bases). Trimming took off 1 base at V and 8 bases at J, with 9 bases between the two ends. The CDR3 runs to 14 residues. Germline V gene sequence: CDR1 MNHNS, CDR2 SASEGT. The CDR3 region is CASSEGGLHSPLHF. CDR3 DNA: TGTGCCAGCAGTGAAGGGGGCCTGCATTCACCCCTCCACTTT.

This clonotype was counted many times. The rearrangement links TRBV4-1 to TRBJ2-1, with D possibly TRBD2 on 5 matching bases. CDR3 length: 15 amino acids. Trimming pared 3 bases from V and 7 bases from J, leaving 16 bases between. The germline gives CDR1 MGHRA, CDR2 YSYEKL. CDR3 in DNA: TGCGCCAGCAGCCAGGGGTCGAGGGTCACAAATGAGCAGTTCTTC. It translates to CASSQGSRVTNEQFF.

The chain carries TRBV11-1 and TRBJ2-7; D could derive from TRBD1 or TRBD2 (5 bases each). This CDR3 is 10 amino acids long. Trimming removed 11 bases from V and 4 bases from J, with 9 bases in between. The germline CDR1 and CDR2 sequences are SGHAT and FQDESV (reference sequence). The CDR3 here is CAVGDYEQYF. The CDR3 nucleotides are TGTGCCGTGGGGGATTACGAGCAGTACTTC.

The rearrangement joins TRBV12-3 or TRBV12-4 to TRBJ2-5; D unclear. CDR3 length: 14 amino acids. V lost 6 bases to trimming and J lost 5 bases, with 16 bases between them. CDR3 bases: TGTGCCAGCAGACCTAACGGTCCGGCGGAGACCCAGTACTTC. Translation: CASRPNGPAETQYF.

DNA for the CDR3: TGTGCCACTATGACAGGAAGAAACACTGAAGCTTTCTTT. Translation gives CATMTGRNTEAFF. The J gene is TRBJ1-1, the V gene TRBV6-5, with D possibly being TRBD1 (6 bases). The CDR3 spans 13 residues. Germline CDR1 reads MNHEY; CDR2 reads SVGAGI. Trimming pared 10 bases from V and 2 bases from J, leaving 14 bases between.